This T cell receptor (beta chain) emerged from a study of somatic mutations in cytotoxic T cells in rheumatoid arthritis. Study-wide context: Peripheral blood samples of about 32 ml EDTA were taken from patients directly after diagnosis and before treatment. Study-wide points: Increasing age coincided with elevated CD8+ clonality among rheumatoid arthritis patients, though not among healthy controls. Rheumatoid arthritis patients were compared with age-matched healthy controls, and their CD8+ T-cell clonality did not differ significantly.

As handled by the study authors: Patient-derived CD8+ clones with a size above 1% showed rare matches to published virus-specific TCRB sequences. Profiled with immunoSEQ multiplex PCR; TCRdb holds only in-frame clones, not every one. V and J calls and clone size are given by that table; D and trimming were obtained from the DNA. Altogether 20,000 to 25,000 clones are present, 78% being singletons, with the ten largest covering around 11%. The CDR3 covers 18 residues. V lost 5 bases, J lost 0 bases, and 23 bases lay in between. Germline lookup yields CDR1 SEHNR and CDR2 FQNEAQ (reference sequence). Note on this clone: The antigen remains unidentified.

The sample taken for sequencing was CD8+ T cells sorted from blood. The receptor was isolated from an adult with rheumatoid arthritis. The chain has TRBV7-9 and TRBJ2-7; D possibly matches TRBD1 or TRBD2 (6 bases each). The CDR3 nucleotides are TGTGCCAGCAGCCCCGGGGACAAAGCTGGGGGGAGCTCCTACGAGCAGTACTTC. This gives the protein CASSPGDKAGGSSYEQYF.